This note documents a single TCR beta chain sequence. Its antigen is undetermined. This sample was included in a study of T cells in Graves' hyperthyroidism and ophthalmopathy. Notes on the study in general: Before onset, ophthalmopathy was predicted by the model a median around 6.5 months earlier.

RNA transcripts gave rise to amplified TCR beta CDR3 regions. First-round RT-PCR with HTBI primers amplified the TCR CDR3 region. Each CDR3 protein gets one entry after TCRdb re-called the multiplex PCR reads with MiXCR. The table has 250,000 to 300,000 distinct CDR3 sequences, about 13% seen once. CDR1 SGHRS and CDR2 YFSETQ come from the germline V gene. V dropped 0 bases and J dropped 0 bases, with 10 bases sitting between them. The CDR3 has 17 amino acids. This receptor was obtained from a woman aged 40 to 49 with Graves' hyperthyroidism. The V call is TRBV5-1, the J call TRBJ2-6, with D uncertain. The material sequenced was blood. CDR3 sequence reads: CASSLGHVTSGANVLTF. For the CDR3, the DNA is TGCGCCAGCAGCTTGGGACACGTTACCTCTGGGGCCAACGTCCTGACTTTC.